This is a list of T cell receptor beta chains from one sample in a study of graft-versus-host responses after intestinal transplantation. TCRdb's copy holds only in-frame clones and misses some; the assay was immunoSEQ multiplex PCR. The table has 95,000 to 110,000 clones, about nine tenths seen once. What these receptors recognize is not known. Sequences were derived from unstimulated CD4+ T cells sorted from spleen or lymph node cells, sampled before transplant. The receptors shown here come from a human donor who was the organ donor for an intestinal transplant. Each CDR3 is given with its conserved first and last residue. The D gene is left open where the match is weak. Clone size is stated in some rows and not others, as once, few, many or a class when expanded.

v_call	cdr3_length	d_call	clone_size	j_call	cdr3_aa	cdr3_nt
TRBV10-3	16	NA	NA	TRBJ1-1	CAISESVGLANTEAFF	TGTGCCATCAGTGAGTCTGTCGGCCTGGCGAACACTGAAGCTTTCTTT
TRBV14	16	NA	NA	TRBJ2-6	CASSPPMGGGANVLTF	TGTGCCAGCAGCCCCCCAATGGGTGGAGGGGCCAACGTCCTGACTTTC
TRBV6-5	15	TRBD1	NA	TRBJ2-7	CASSTGQKSSYEQYF	TGTGCCAGCAGCACGGGACAGAAGAGCTCCTACGAGCAGTACTTC
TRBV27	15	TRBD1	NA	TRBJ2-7	CASSRGGTGAYEQYF	TGTGCCAGCAGCCGAGGGGGGACAGGGGCCTACGAGCAGTACTTC
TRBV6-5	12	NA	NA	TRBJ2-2	CASIGDTGELFF	TGTGCCAGCATTGGGGACACCGGGGAGCTGTTTTTT
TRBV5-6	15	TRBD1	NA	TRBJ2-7	CASSSTGVPGYEQYF	TGTGCCAGCAGCTCGACAGGGGTGCCCGGCTACGAGCAGTACTTC
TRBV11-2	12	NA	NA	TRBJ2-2	CASSLHTGELFF	TGTGCCAGCAGCTTACACACCGGGGAGCTGTTTTTT
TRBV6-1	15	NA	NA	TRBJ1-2	CASSERWEANYGYTF	TGTGCCAGCAGTGAAAGGTGGGAAGCTAACTATGGCTACACCTTC
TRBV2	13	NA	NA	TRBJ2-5	CASATEWGETQYF	TGTGCCAGCGCAACGGAGTGGGGAGAGACCCAGTACTTC
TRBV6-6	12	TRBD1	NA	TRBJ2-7	CASKGTVYEQYF	TGTGCCAGCAAAGGGACAGTTTACGAGCAGTACTTC
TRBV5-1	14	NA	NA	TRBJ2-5	CASSLQQYQETQYF	TGCGCCAGCAGCTTACAACAGTACCAAGAGACCCAGTACTTC
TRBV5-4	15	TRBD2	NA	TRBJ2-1	CASSLTSGSYNEQFF	TGTGCCAGCAGCCTGACTAGCGGTTCCTACAATGAGCAGTTCTTC
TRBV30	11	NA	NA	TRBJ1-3	CAWRSGNTIYF	TGTGCCTGGAGATCTGGAAACACCATATATTTT
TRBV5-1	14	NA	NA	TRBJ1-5	CASSLAGGGQPQHF	TGCGCCAGCAGCTTGGCCGGGGGTGGCCAGCCCCAGCATTTT
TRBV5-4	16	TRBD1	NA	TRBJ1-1	CASSPDRGSSNTEAFF	TGTGCCAGCAGCCCCGACAGGGGCTCGTCCAACACTGAAGCTTTCTTT
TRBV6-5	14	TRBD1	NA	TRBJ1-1	CASSPPGQGGEAFF	TGTGCCAGCAGTCCCCCGGGACAGGGAGGAGAAGCTTTCTTT
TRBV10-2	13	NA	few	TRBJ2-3	CASRASSTDTQYF	TGCGCCAGCCGAGCTAGCAGCACAGATACGCAGTATTTT
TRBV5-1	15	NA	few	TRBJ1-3	CASSLAGQGANTIYF	TGCGCCAGCAGCTTGGCCGGGCAGGGTGCAAACACCATATATTTT
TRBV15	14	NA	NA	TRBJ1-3	CATEATQRGNTIYF	TGTGCCACCGAGGCAACCCAGAGGGGAAACACCATATATTTT
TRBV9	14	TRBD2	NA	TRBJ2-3	CASSLTSGEDTQYF	TGTGCCAGCAGCCTAACTAGCGGGGAAGATACGCAGTATTTT
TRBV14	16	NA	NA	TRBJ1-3	CASSRMTGASGNTIYF	TGTGCCAGCAGCCGCATGACAGGTGCCTCTGGAAACACCATATATTTT
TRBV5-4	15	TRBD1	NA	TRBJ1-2	CASSPRQGAFNGYTF	TGTGCCAGCAGCCCTAGACAGGGGGCCTTCAATGGCTACACCTTC
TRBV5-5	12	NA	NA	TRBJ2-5	CASSSEWETLYF	TGTGCCAGCAGCTCGGAGTGGGAGACCCTGTACTTC
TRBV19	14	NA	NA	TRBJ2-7	CASSSAQTPYEQYF	TGTGCCAGTAGTAGCGCCCAGACCCCCTACGAGCAGTACTTC
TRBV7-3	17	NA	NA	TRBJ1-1	CASSLGSWGNGDTEAFF	TGTGCCAGCAGCTTAGGTTCTTGGGGGAACGGCGACACTGAAGCTTTCTTT
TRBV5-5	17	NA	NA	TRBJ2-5	CASSPGLVGRLGETQYF	TGTGCCAGCAGCCCCGGCTTGGTGGGTCGTTTAGGGGAGACCCAGTACTTC
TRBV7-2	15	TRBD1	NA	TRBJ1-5	CASSSDRGGQQPQHF	TGTGCCAGCAGCTCTGACAGGGGGGGACAGCAGCCCCAGCATTTT
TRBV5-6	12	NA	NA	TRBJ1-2	CASGTDRLGYTF	TGTGCCAGCGGGACCGACAGGCTGGGCTACACCTTC
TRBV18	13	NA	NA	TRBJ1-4	CASSPAGTEKLFF	TGTGCCAGCTCACCAGCCGGTACCGAAAAACTGTTTTTT
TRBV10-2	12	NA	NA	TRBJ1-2	CASSGNNYGYTF	TGCGCCAGCAGTGGTAATAACTATGGCTACACCTTC
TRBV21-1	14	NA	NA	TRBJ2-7	CASFRQGAPYEQYF	TGTGCCAGCTTCCGCCAGGGAGCCCCCTACGAGCAGTACTTC
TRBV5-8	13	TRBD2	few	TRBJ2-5	CASSLLAGETQYF	TGTGCCAGCAGCTTGCTAGCGGGAGAGACCCAGTACTTC